This entry describes one T cell receptor beta chain. The record originates from a study of cytomegalovirus exposure and HLA in healthy donors. CDR1 SGHAT and CDR2 FQDESV come from the germline V gene (reference sequence). The CDR3 runs 19 residues. The ends lost 5 bases at V and 7 bases at J; junction bases unmatched: 16. PCR involved 60 Vbeta and 13 Jbeta primers. Sequenced by immunoSEQ multiplex PCR; TCRdb stores in-frame clones only, minus some. Seen here are 240,000 or so clones, roughly 82% observed once, and the top ten hold 4.5% to 6%. Input material: PBMCs. This TCR came from a woman aged 40 to 50 in good health and CMV-seropositive. The rearrangement uses TRBV11-1 and TRBJ2-1; 14 positions match TRBD2. Written as DNA, the CDR3 is TGTGCCAGCAGCACGGGACTAGCGGGAGAATCTGGGAGGGTGAATGAGCAGTTCTTC. Translated: CASSTGLAGESGRVNEQFF.